The rows below give T cell receptor beta chains drawn from one sample of a study of T cell repertoires in cytomegalovirus infection. One entry per CDR3 protein, called by TCRdb with MiXCR from the reads. This sample has under 200,000 distinct CDR3 sequences, with about 22% found just once. These TCRs are of unknown antigen specificity. The sequencing used CD8+ T cells from cultured PBMCs, collected from culture after CMV antigen stimulation. These receptors all come from a human donor in good health (CMV status not recorded). Some clones in this sample may be carry-over from other donors' samples. Both conserved end residues are part of each CDR3. The order of the fields is D gene, J gene, V gene, clone size, CDR3 protein, CDR3 DNA. A D gene is named only where the DNA matches it firmly. Clone sizes are given selectively: once, few, many, or a class where the clone is expanded.

D gene: .; J gene: TRBJ2-1; V gene: TRBV6-5; clone size: few; CDR3 protein: CASSYSQGNEQFF; CDR3 DNA: TGTGCCAGCAGTTACTCGCAGGGGAATGAGCAGTTCTTC
D gene: TRBD2; J gene: TRBJ2-3; V gene: TRBV5-6; clone size: .; CDR3 protein: CASSPGLSGGDTQYF; CDR3 DNA: TGTGCCAGCAGCCCGGGACTATCGGGGGGAGATACGCAGTATTTT
D gene: .; J gene: TRBJ2-3; V gene: TRBV6-2/TRBV6-3; clone size: .; CDR3 protein: CASSSSLTDTQYF; CDR3 DNA: TGTGCCAGCAGTTCTTCCCTCACAGATACGCAGTATTTT
D gene: .; J gene: TRBJ1-4; V gene: TRBV7-9; clone size: .; CDR3 protein: CASSLVTGVIEKLFF; CDR3 DNA: TGTGCCAGCAGCTTGGTGACGGGAGTTATTGAAAAACTGTTTTTT
D gene: .; J gene: TRBJ2-3; V gene: TRBV7-2; clone size: few; CDR3 protein: CASSSRSHSDTQYF; CDR3 DNA: TGTGCCAGCAGTTCTAGGTCCCACTCAGATACGCAGTATTTT
D gene: .; J gene: TRBJ2-5; V gene: TRBV7-9; clone size: once; CDR3 protein: CASSRSQDTQETQYF; CDR3 DNA: TGTGCCAGCAGCCGTTCTCAAGATACCCAAGAGACCCAGTACTTC
D gene: .; J gene: TRBJ2-3; V gene: TRBV4-3; clone size: .; CDR3 protein: CASSQVHESDSTDTQYF; CDR3 DNA: TGCGCCAGCAGCCAAGTTCACGAAAGCGACAGCACAGATACGCAGTATTTT
D gene: .; J gene: TRBJ1-3; V gene: TRBV7-2; clone size: .; CDR3 protein: CASRSRDSAGGNTIYF; CDR3 DNA: TGTGCCAGCAGGTCCCGGGATAGCGCGGGAGGAAACACCATATATTTT
D gene: .; J gene: TRBJ2-7; V gene: TRBV7-2; clone size: .; CDR3 protein: CASSSSRTGSGGYEQYF; CDR3 DNA: TGTGCCAGCAGCTCATCTAGGACCGGATCCGGGGGCTACGAGCAGTACTTC
D gene: .; J gene: TRBJ2-7; V gene: TRBV6-5; clone size: .; CDR3 protein: CARSILTGMTYEQYF; CDR3 DNA: TGTGCCCGCAGTATCCTGACAGGCATGACCTACGAGCAGTACTTC
D gene: .; J gene: TRBJ2-3; V gene: TRBV20-1; clone size: .; CDR3 protein: CSARDMGSRGQDTQYF; CDR3 DNA: TGCAGTGCTAGAGATATGGGATCAAGGGGCCAAGATACGCAGTATTTT
D gene: .; J gene: TRBJ1-6; V gene: TRBV6-6; clone size: many; CDR3 protein: CASSYREGPKLNSPLHF; CDR3 DNA: TGTGCCAGCAGTTACCGGGAGGGACCTAAGCTTAATTCACCCCTCCACTTT
D gene: TRBD1; J gene: TRBJ1-2; V gene: TRBV7-2; clone size: .; CDR3 protein: CASSLSDRGNYGYTF; CDR3 DNA: TGTGCCAGCAGCTTATCCGACAGGGGCAACTATGGCTACACCTTC
D gene: TRBD1; J gene: TRBJ2-2; V gene: TRBV7-2; clone size: .; CDR3 protein: CASSEGTGATGELFF; CDR3 DNA: TGTGCCAGCAGTGAGGGGACAGGGGCGACCGGGGAGCTGTTTTTT
D gene: TRBD2; J gene: TRBJ2-3; V gene: TRBV12-3/TRBV12-4; clone size: .; CDR3 protein: CASRATSGGADTQYF; CDR3 DNA: TGTGCCAGCAGGGCTACTAGCGGGGGGGCAGATACGCAGTATTTT
D gene: .; J gene: TRBJ1-4; V gene: TRBV12-3/TRBV12-4; clone size: few; CDR3 protein: CASSPAGATNEKLFF; CDR3 DNA: TGTGCCAGCAGTCCCGCCGGTGCAACTAATGAAAAACTGTTTTTT
D gene: .; J gene: TRBJ2-2; V gene: TRBV6-2/TRBV6-3; clone size: .; CDR3 protein: CASSYTPDTGELFF; CDR3 DNA: TGTGCCAGCAGTTACACGCCAGACACCGGGGAGCTGTTTTTT
D gene: .; J gene: TRBJ1-3; V gene: TRBV7-8; clone size: few; CDR3 protein: CASSLFGSSGNTIYF; CDR3 DNA: TGTGCCAGCAGCTTATTTGGGTCTTCAGGAAACACCATATATTTT
D gene: TRBD1; J gene: TRBJ1-1; V gene: TRBV6-5; clone size: .; CDR3 protein: CASSYGSQGERTEAFF; CDR3 DNA: TGTGCCAGCAGTTACGGTTCGCAGGGGGAGAGAACTGAAGCTTTCTTT
D gene: .; J gene: TRBJ2-1; V gene: TRBV7-2; clone size: few; CDR3 protein: CASSDRLHNEQFF; CDR3 DNA: TGTGCCAGCAGCGACCGCCTCCACAATGAGCAGTTCTTC
D gene: .; J gene: TRBJ2-1; V gene: TRBV6-1; clone size: .; CDR3 protein: CASTIGGASPYLSYNEQFF; CDR3 DNA: TGTGCCAGCACCATAGGGGGGGCTAGCCCCTATTTGTCCTACAATGAGCAGTTCTTC
D gene: .; J gene: TRBJ1-5; V gene: TRBV19; clone size: .; CDR3 protein: CATRWGLGNQPQHF; CDR3 DNA: TGTGCCACTAGATGGGGGCTAGGAAATCAGCCCCAGCATTTT
D gene: .; J gene: TRBJ2-5; V gene: TRBV4-1; clone size: .; CDR3 protein: CASSQEARRGIETQYF; CDR3 DNA: TGCGCCAGCAGCCAAGAAGCGAGGAGGGGGATCGAGACCCAGTACTTC
D gene: .; J gene: TRBJ1-2; V gene: TRBV7-9; clone size: once; CDR3 protein: CASSLGASPKGGYTF; CDR3 DNA: TGTGCCAGCAGCTTAGGGGCCAGCCCCAAGGGCGGCTACACCTTC
D gene: .; J gene: TRBJ1-5; V gene: TRBV6-8; clone size: few; CDR3 protein: CASSVPGQYSNQPQHF; CDR3 DNA: TGTGCCAGCAGTGTACCGGGTCAGTATAGCAATCAGCCCCAGCATTTT
D gene: .; J gene: TRBJ1-3; V gene: TRBV12-3/TRBV12-4; clone size: .; CDR3 protein: CASRLGGGNTIYF; CDR3 DNA: TGTGCCAGCAGATTAGGCGGTGGAAACACCATATATTTT
D gene: .; J gene: TRBJ2-1; V gene: TRBV4-1; clone size: few; CDR3 protein: CASSQVGASSYNEQFF; CDR3 DNA: TGCGCCAGCAGCCAAGTCGGCGCGAGCTCCTACAATGAGCAGTTCTTC
D gene: TRBD1; J gene: TRBJ1-1; V gene: TRBV2; clone size: .; CDR3 protein: CASSHGQGEMSEAFF; CDR3 DNA: TGTGCCAGCAGTCATGGACAGGGGGAAATGTCTGAAGCTTTCTTT
D gene: TRBD1; J gene: TRBJ2-1; V gene: TRBV7-2; clone size: .; CDR3 protein: CASSSKDRVSNEQFF; CDR3 DNA: TGTGCCAGCAGCTCGAAGGACAGGGTGAGCAATGAGCAGTTCTTC
D gene: .; J gene: TRBJ1-2; V gene: TRBV6-5; clone size: few; CDR3 protein: CASSYGQGNGYTF; CDR3 DNA: TGTGCCAGCAGTTACGGGCAGGGAAATGGCTACACCTTC
D gene: TRBD2; J gene: TRBJ2-1; V gene: TRBV7-6; clone size: .; CDR3 protein: CASSLGGGGQGEQFF; CDR3 DNA: TGTGCCAGCAGCTTAGGCGGCGGGGGGCAGGGTGAGCAGTTCTTC
D gene: TRBD1; J gene: TRBJ1-2; V gene: TRBV3-1; clone size: .; CDR3 protein: CASSSFDRGEIGYTF; CDR3 DNA: TGTGCCAGCAGCTCATTTGACAGGGGAGAGATTGGCTACACCTTC
D gene: .; J gene: TRBJ2-4; V gene: TRBV27; clone size: .; CDR3 protein: CASKLAGPKNIQYF; CDR3 DNA: TGTGCCAGCAAGCTTGCAGGCCCCAAAAACATTCAGTACTTC
D gene: .; J gene: TRBJ1-5; V gene: TRBV7-4; clone size: .; CDR3 protein: CASSLAGGYQPQHF; CDR3 DNA: TGTGCCAGCAGCTTAGCGGGGGGATATCAGCCCCAGCATTTT
D gene: .; J gene: TRBJ2-1; V gene: TRBV19; clone size: .; CDR3 protein: CASGSGGAYNEQFF; CDR3 DNA: TGTGCCAGCGGTTCGGGCGGGGCTTACAATGAGCAGTTCTTC
D gene: .; J gene: TRBJ2-7; V gene: TRBV7-2; clone size: .; CDR3 protein: CASSLDFGGGDISYEQYF; CDR3 DNA: TGTGCCAGCAGCTTAGATTTTGGGGGCGGGGACATCTCCTACGAGCAGTACTTC
D gene: .; J gene: TRBJ1-1; V gene: TRBV12-3/TRBV12-4; clone size: .; CDR3 protein: CASSLKLGRGSRAFF; CDR3 DNA: TGTGCCAGCAGTTTAAAGTTGGGGCGAGGATCTAGAGCTTTCTTT
D gene: TRBD1; J gene: TRBJ1-4; V gene: TRBV30; clone size: .; CDR3 protein: CACLETGSNEKLFF; CDR3 DNA: TGTGCCTGCCTGGAGACAGGGTCTAATGAAAAACTGTTTTTT
D gene: .; J gene: TRBJ2-1; V gene: TRBV7-2; clone size: .; CDR3 protein: CASSPPDYNEQFF; CDR3 DNA: TGTGCCAGCAGCCCCCCAGACTACAATGAGCAGTTCTTC
D gene: TRBD2; J gene: TRBJ2-3; V gene: TRBV7-8; clone size: .; CDR3 protein: CASSFLYTTPGLAGGHTDTQYF; CDR3 DNA: TGTGCCAGCAGCTTCCTCTACACAACACCAGGACTAGCGGGGGGACACACAGATACGCAGTATTTT
D gene: TRBD2; J gene: TRBJ2-5; V gene: TRBV6-5; clone size: .; CDR3 protein: CASSYSPGLGGGTQYF; CDR3 DNA: TGTGCCAGCAGTTACTCACCGGGACTAGGAGGGGGGACCCAGTACTTC
D gene: .; J gene: TRBJ2-5; V gene: TRBV7-2; clone size: many; CDR3 protein: CASSLLGARVLKSEETQYF; CDR3 DNA: TGTGCCAGCAGCTTACTGGGGGCTAGGGTCCTGAAGAGTGAAGAGACCCAGTACTTC
D gene: .; J gene: TRBJ2-7; V gene: TRBV7-6; clone size: .; CDR3 protein: CASSPAGGSYEQYF; CDR3 DNA: TGTGCCAGCAGCCCGGCGGGCGGTTCCTACGAGCAGTACTTC
D gene: .; J gene: TRBJ2-1; V gene: TRBV7-9; clone size: .; CDR3 protein: CASSLDREYYNEQFF; CDR3 DNA: TGTGCCAGCAGCTTAGACAGGGAGTATTACAATGAGCAGTTCTTC
D gene: .; J gene: TRBJ1-1; V gene: TRBV6-2/TRBV6-3; clone size: few; CDR3 protein: CASSYGAVIENTEAFF; CDR3 DNA: TGTGCCAGCAGTTACGGGGCGGTTATAGAGAACACTGAAGCTTTCTTT
D gene: .; J gene: TRBJ1-1; V gene: TRBV9; clone size: .; CDR3 protein: CASSVEGVYTEAFF; CDR3 DNA: TGTGCCAGCAGCGTAGAGGGGGTCTACACTGAAGCTTTCTTT
D gene: .; J gene: TRBJ2-2; V gene: TRBV7-6; clone size: .; CDR3 protein: CASSFRGDTGELFF; CDR3 DNA: TGTGCCAGCAGTTTTAGGGGGGACACCGGGGAGCTGTTTTTT